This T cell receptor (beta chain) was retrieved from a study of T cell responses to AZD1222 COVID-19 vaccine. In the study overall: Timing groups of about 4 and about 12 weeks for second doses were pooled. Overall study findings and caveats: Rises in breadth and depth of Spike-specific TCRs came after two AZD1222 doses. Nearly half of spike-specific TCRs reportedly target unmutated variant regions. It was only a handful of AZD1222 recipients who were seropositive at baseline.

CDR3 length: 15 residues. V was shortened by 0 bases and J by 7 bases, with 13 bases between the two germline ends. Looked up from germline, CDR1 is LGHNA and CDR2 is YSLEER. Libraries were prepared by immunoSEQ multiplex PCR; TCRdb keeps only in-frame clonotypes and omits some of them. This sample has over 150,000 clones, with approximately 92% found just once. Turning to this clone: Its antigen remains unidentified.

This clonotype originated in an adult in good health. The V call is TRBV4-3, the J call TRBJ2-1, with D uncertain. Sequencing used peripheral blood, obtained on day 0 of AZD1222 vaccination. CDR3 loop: CASSQEMTRMNEQFF. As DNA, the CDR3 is TGCGCCAGCAGCCAAGAGATGACACGGATGAATGAGCAGTTCTTC.